A selection of T cell receptor beta chains follows, all from one sample in a study of blood T cell repertoires in COVID-19. Assay: immunoSEQ multiplex PCR; the TCRdb copy retains only in-frame clones and omits some. The data contain about 220,000 clones, approximately 80% of them singletons. Input material: peripheral blood. All receptors derive from a human donor in a cohort sampled during active COVID-19. CDR3s include the opening cysteine and the closing phenylalanine or tryptophan. The D gene is left open where the match is weak. Part of the rows lack a size; the others show once, few, many or a class for expanded clones.

clone size	V gene	J gene	D gene	CDR3 protein	CDR3 DNA
NA	TRBV5-8	TRBJ2-1	NA	CASSLGGGQFF	TGTGCCAGCAGTCTAGGGGGTGGGCAGTTCTTC
once	TRBV28	TRBJ1-5	NA	CASSSPRVLSNQPQHF	TGTGCCAGCAGTTCCCCGAGGGTCCTTAGCAATCAGCCCCAGCATTTT
NA	TRBV6-1	TRBJ2-7	TRBD2	CASSEFRLAGGSYEQYF	TGTGCCAGCAGTGAATTTCGACTAGCGGGAGGTTCCTACGAGCAGTACTTC
NA	TRBV7-2	TRBJ1-6	NA	CASSLAGRGDSPLHF	TGTGCCAGCAGCTTAGCAGGCAGGGGAGACTCACCCCTCCACTTT
NA	TRBV4-1	TRBJ1-2	NA	CASSQDRRDYGYTF	TGCGCCAGCAGCCAAGATCGGAGGGACTATGGCTACACCTTC
NA	TRBV28	TRBJ2-3	TRBD2	CASSDYLAGHTDTQYF	TGTGCCAGCAGTGACTACTTAGCGGGGCACACAGATACGCAGTATTTT
NA	TRBV10-1	TRBJ1-4	NA	CASYKRGRGNEKLFF	TGCGCCAGCTATAAGCGGGGACGGGGAAATGAAAAACTGTTTTTT
NA	TRBV5-1	TRBJ2-7	TRBD2	CASSLDRTSDYEQYF	TGCGCCAGCAGCTTGGATAGGACTAGCGATTACGAGCAGTACTTC
NA	TRBV11-1	TRBJ1-6	NA	CASSLASGGNSPLHF	TGTGCCAGCAGCTTAGCTTCGGGGGGTAATTCACCCCTCCACTTT
NA	TRBV28	TRBJ1-1	NA	CASSPHRAGGIEAFF	TGTGCCAGCAGTCCACACCGGGCGGGGGGGATTGAAGCTTTCTTT
NA	TRBV11-3	TRBJ2-5	NA	CASSLGQRQETQYF	TGTGCCAGCAGCTTAGGGCAGCGGCAAGAGACCCAGTACTTC
NA	TRBV19	TRBJ2-3	NA	CASSIIETTTDTQYF	TGTGCCAGTAGTATCATTGAAACTACCACAGATACGCAGTATTTT
NA	TRBV19	TRBJ2-6	NA	CASSIRDSGANVLTF	TGTGCCAGTAGTATACGGGACTCTGGGGCCAACGTCCTGACTTTC
NA	TRBV5-6	TRBJ2-7	TRBD2	CASSLGTSGSFHEQYF	TGTGCCAGCAGCTTGGGAACTAGCGGGAGTTTCCACGAGCAGTACTTC
NA	TRBV4-1	TRBJ2-5	NA	CASSFGLTETQYF	TGCGCCAGCAGCTTCGGACTCACCGAGACCCAGTACTTC
NA	TRBV7-9	TRBJ2-7	TRBD2	CASTTLGWEGLDEQYF	TGTGCCAGCACAACTTTGGGGTGGGAGGGCCTGGACGAGCAGTACTTC
NA	TRBV5-5	TRBJ2-5	NA	CASSLEPDQETQYF	TGTGCCAGCAGCTTGGAACCAGACCAAGAGACCCAGTACTTC
NA	TRBV24-1	TRBJ1-1	NA	CATRGADSEGENTEAFF	TGTGCCACCAGGGGAGCGGACAGCGAGGGGGAGAACACTGAAGCTTTCTTT
NA	TRBV3-1/TRBV3-2	TRBJ1-5	TRBD1	CASSPWGQNNQPQHF	TGTGCCAGCAGCCCCTGGGGACAGAATAATCAGCCCCAGCATTTT
NA	TRBV6-5	TRBJ1-4	TRBD1	CASSLGQGTEKLFF	TGTGCCAGCAGTCTGGGACAGGGTACCGAAAAACTGTTTTTT
NA	TRBV11-3	TRBJ2-1	NA	CASSRDSYNEQFF	TGTGCCAGCAGCAGAGACAGCTACAATGAGCAGTTCTTC
NA	TRBV5-1	TRBJ2-1	NA	CASSLLSGVGYNEQFF	TGCGCCAGCAGCTTGCTCTCGGGGGTGGGCTACAATGAGCAGTTCTTC
NA	TRBV15	TRBJ2-2	TRBD2	CATSRDLTSGVTGELFF	TGTGCCACCAGCAGAGATCTGACTAGCGGGGTCACCGGGGAGCTGTTTTTT
NA	TRBV12-3/TRBV12-4	TRBJ2-1	NA	CASGRADYNEQFF	TGTGCCAGCGGGCGGGCAGACTACAATGAGCAGTTCTTC
few	TRBV2	TRBJ1-2	NA	CASSEGVQGRGNGYTF	TGTGCCAGCAGTGAAGGTGTTCAGGGGAGGGGGAATGGCTACACCTTC
NA	TRBV21-1	TRBJ1-3	NA	CASTPRDNSGNTIYF	TGTGCCAGCACCCCGAGGGACAACTCTGGAAACACCATATATTTT
NA	TRBV5-1	TRBJ2-3	NA	CASSRRSSSQDTQYF	TGCGCCAGCAGCCGACGGTCTAGCTCCCAAGATACGCAGTATTTT
NA	TRBV10-3	TRBJ1-2	NA	CAISESWGQSNYGYTF	TGTGCCATCAGTGAGTCGTGGGGGCAGTCTAACTATGGCTACACCTTC
NA	TRBV27	TRBJ1-2	NA	CASSLSAVRGYGYTF	TGTGCCAGCAGTTTATCGGCAGTTAGGGGGTATGGCTACACCTTC
once	TRBV7-9	TRBJ2-3	NA	CASSLTQGTQYF	TGTGCCAGCAGCCTAACACAGGGTACGCAGTATTTT
NA	TRBV7-2	TRBJ2-5	TRBD1	CASSPWTGKSGETQYF	TGTGCCAGCAGCCCATGGACAGGGAAGAGCGGGGAGACCCAGTACTTC
NA	TRBV2	TRBJ2-5	NA	CASSQGWEETQYF	TGTGCCAGCAGCCAGGGTTGGGAAGAGACCCAGTACTTC
NA	TRBV3-1/TRBV3-2	TRBJ2-1	NA	CASSPRLESYNEQFF	TGTGCCAGCAGCCCACGACTGGAATCCTACAATGAGCAGTTCTTC
once	TRBV5-5	TRBJ2-2	NA	CASSRGRIGTGELFF	TGTGCCAGCAGTCGAGGGAGGATCGGCACCGGGGAGCTGTTTTTT
NA	TRBV6-1	TRBJ2-4	NA	CASSDITPLAKNIQYF	TGTGCCAGCAGTGATATAACGCCACTAGCCAAAAACATTCAGTACTTC
NA	TRBV6-5	TRBJ2-1	TRBD2	CASSYLAGAHNEQFF	TGTGCCAGCAGTTACTTAGCGGGAGCCCACAATGAGCAGTTCTTC
few	TRBV7-8	TRBJ2-2	TRBD1	CASSLTGAANTGELFF	TGTGCCAGCAGCTTGACAGGGGCTGCGAACACCGGGGAGCTGTTTTTT
NA	TRBV7-3	TRBJ1-1	NA	CASSLDTNTEAFF	TGTGCCAGCAGCTTGGACACGAACACTGAAGCTTTCTTT
NA	TRBV3-1/TRBV3-2	TRBJ1-1	NA	CASAGRGGTEAFF	TGTGCCAGCGCAGGGCGGGGAGGCACTGAAGCTTTCTTT
NA	TRBV19	TRBJ2-7	TRBD2	CASSDGGGSDYEQYF	TGTGCCAGTAGTGATGGGGGGGGTTCGGACTACGAGCAGTACTTC
NA	TRBV6-5	TRBJ2-1	NA	CASSPGGSQFF	TGTGCCAGCAGTCCAGGGGGGTCGCAGTTCTTC
NA	TRBV5-1	TRBJ2-1	NA	CASSLMGSIGVGYNEQFF	TGCGCCAGCAGCTTGATGGGCTCAATCGGTGTTGGCTACAATGAGCAGTTCTTC
NA	TRBV3-1/TRBV3-2	TRBJ1-3	NA	CASSQTGSSGNTIYF	TGTGCCAGCAGCCAAACAGGGTCCTCTGGAAACACCATATATTTT
NA	TRBV19	TRBJ2-3	NA	CASSISPGSTDTQYF	TGTGCCAGTAGTATTTCCCCGGGAAGCACAGATACGCAGTATTTT
NA	TRBV28	TRBJ2-1	NA	CASSILHDFTYNEQFF	TGTGCCAGCAGTATCCTGCATGACTTTACCTACAATGAGCAGTTCTTC
NA	TRBV6-6	TRBJ2-5	NA	CASSYSRETQYF	TGTGCCAGCAGTTACTCCCGAGAGACCCAGTACTTC
NA	TRBV30	TRBJ2-2	NA	CAWSVLLRGLFF	TGTGCCTGGAGTGTACTGTTGCGGGGGCTGTTTTTT
NA	TRBV14	TRBJ1-6	NA	CASSQDRNSPLHF	TGTGCCAGCAGCCAAGATCGGAATTCACCCCTCCACTTT
NA	TRBV6-5	TRBJ1-4	NA	CASSYSTGSYEKLFF	TGTGCCAGCAGTTACTCGACGGGGAGCTACGAAAAACTGTTTTTT
once	TRBV5-6	TRBJ1-1	NA	CASSLSTASGAFF	TGTGCCAGCAGCTTGTCCACCGCCTCGGGAGCTTTCTTT
NA	TRBV6-4	TRBJ2-1	TRBD1	CASSDSDRGFANEQFF	TGTGCCAGCAGTGACTCGGACAGGGGGTTTGCCAATGAGCAGTTCTTC
NA	TRBV4-1	TRBJ2-1	NA	CASSQDYGVYNEQFF	TGCGCCAGCAGCCAAGATTACGGTGTCTACAATGAGCAGTTCTTC
NA	TRBV19	TRBJ2-2	NA	CASSRQVRGGELFF	TGTGCCAGTAGTAGACAGGTTCGCGGCGGGGAGCTGTTTTTT
NA	TRBV7-2	TRBJ2-1	NA	CASSFTINEQFF	TGTGCCAGCAGCTTCACTATCAATGAGCAGTTCTTC
NA	TRBV12-5	TRBJ2-1	TRBD1	CASRRDSSYNEQFF	TGTGCTAGTCGACGGGACAGCTCCTACAATGAGCAGTTCTTC
once	TRBV6-6	TRBJ1-2	NA	CASTLGGRGGYTF	TGTGCCAGCACCTTGGGGGGGCGCGGGGGCTACACCTTC
NA	TRBV10-3	TRBJ2-2	NA	CAISEFSDTGELFF	TGTGCCATCAGTGAGTTTAGCGACACCGGGGAGCTGTTTTTT
NA	TRBV6-2/TRBV6-3	TRBJ1-4	TRBD1	CASSSPNRGKEKLFF	TGTGCCAGCAGTTCCCCCAACAGGGGAAAAGAAAAACTGTTTTTT